Listed below are T cell receptor beta chains from one sample, sequenced in a study of blood T cells in healthy people across ages. TCRdb independently ran MiXCR on the 5' RACE reads; one entry per CDR3 protein. Altogether around 1,500,000 distinct CDR3 sequences are present, about 28% being singletons, with the ten largest covering about 7.7%. Sequencing was carried out using blood. All receptors come from a woman younger than 45 in good health. Both conserved end residues are part of each CDR3. A D gene is named only where the DNA matches it firmly. Clone size is not always given. Where it is, it says once, few, many or a class for expanded clones.

d_gene	v_gene	j_gene	abundance	len	CDR3nt	CDR3aa
.	TRBV20-1	TRBJ2-7	many	14	TGCAGTGCTAGCTCAGGGACGGGGTCCTACGAGCAGTACTTC	CSASSGTGSYEQYF
TRBD2	TRBV10-2	TRBJ2-1	.	14	TGCGCCAGCAGTGAATCGGGGGGGCGGTATGAGCAGTTCTTC	CASSESGGRYEQFF
TRBD1	TRBV7-9	TRBJ2-5	many	15	TGTGCCAGCAGCATAGGGACAGTTAGAGAAGAGACCCAGTACTTC	CASSIGTVREETQYF
.	TRBV4-1	TRBJ2-1	.	17	TGCGCCAGCAGCCAAGGAGTGGAGTATAGCTCCTACAATGAGCGGTTCTTC	CASSQGVEYSSYNERFF
.	TRBV21-1	TRBJ1-2	few	14	TGTGCCAGCAGCAAACGCAGACCTAACTATGGCTACACCTTC	CASSKRRPNYGYTF
.	TRBV9	TRBJ2-1	.	13	TGTGCCAGCAGCGTCCAGGGTTTCAATGAGCAGTTCTTC	CASSVQGFNEQFF
TRBD1	TRBV10-3	TRBJ2-7	few	16	TGTGCCATCAGTGACCCCGGGACAGCCAAAACCTACGAGCAGTACTTC	CAISDPGTAKTYEQYF
.	TRBV5-1	TRBJ2-1	few	16	TGCGCCAGCAGCTTGGATGGACTCGGCTCCTACAATGAGCAGTTCTTC	CASSLDGLGSYNEQFF
.	TRBV29-1	TRBJ1-2	few	14	TGCAGCGTTGAAGACCGGATGCGGGGGCTCGGCTACACCTTC	CSVEDRMRGLGYTF
.	TRBV5-6	TRBJ2-3	.	14	TGTGCCAGCAGCATCCCAACAGTCACAGATACGCAGTATTTT	CASSIPTVTDTQYF
.	TRBV6-1	TRBJ2-1	few	14	TGTGCCAGCAGTGAGGGGTTAGGAAGCAATGAGCAGTTCTTC	CASSEGLGSNEQFF
.	TRBV28	TRBJ2-4	few	14	TGTGCCAGCAGTGGCAGGTTAGCCAAAAACATTCAGTACTTC	CASSGRLAKNIQYF
.	TRBV12-3/TRBV12-4	TRBJ1-3	.	15	TGTGCCAGCAGTTTAGGCGGCTACTCTGGAAACACCATATATTTT	CASSLGGYSGNTIYF